The 16 T cell receptor beta chains below all came from one sample that was sequenced in a study of T-cell memory formation after mild COVID-19. TCRdb reanalysed the 5' RACE reads using MiXCR and keeps one entry per CDR3 protein. This sample carries 250,000 to 300,000 distinct CDR3 sequences, 15% to 20% of them seen once, and the ten largest clones take around 23%. What was sequenced was PBMCs or a T cell subset sorted from them (not recorded which). Receptors originate from a young man who had mild COVID-19 (a few samples of this study predate the infection). Cell type and time point are not known.

This clonotype has more than one count but fewer than ten. The chain is built from TRBV2 and TRBJ1-5; 8 bases agree with TRBD1. The V gene's germline CDR1 is SNHLY and CDR2 FYNNEI. The CDR3 extends over 14 amino acids. The V and J ends lost 4 bases and 6 bases, in that order; junction bases with no gene match: 5. CDR3 sequence (DNA): TGTGCCAGCAGTGGTCAGGGGGCGGCTCAGCCCCAGCATTTT. Translated: CASSGQGAAQPQHF.

This clonotype was counted only a few times. The chain couples TRBV28 to TRBJ1-2, with D perhaps TRBD1 (5 bases). The V gene's germline CDR1 is MDHEN and CDR2 SYDVKM. Deletions cut 1 base from V and 4 bases from J, with 10 bases between. The CDR3 length is 14 residues. The CDR3 region has the DNA TGTGCCAGCAGTTTATTCGGGACCACCTATGGCTACACCTTC. This codes for CASSLFGTTYGYTF.

Only a few counts were recorded for this clonotype. V usage is TRBV4-3 and J usage is TRBJ1-1, with TRBD1 as a possible D gene (6 bases). The CDR3 extends over 16 amino acids. V lost 0 bases to trimming and J lost 2 bases, with 13 bases between them. Germline V gene data show CDR1 as LGHNA and CDR2 as YSLEER. Written as DNA, the CDR3 is TGCGCCAGCAGCCAAGATGGGGGCCGGGATAACACTGAAGCTTTCTTT. It translates to CASSQDGGRDNTEAFF.

The chain carries TRBV5-1 and TRBJ2-2, with 9 bases fitting TRBD2. V shed 3 bases, J shed 7 bases, and the junction held 7 bases outside the gene matches. There are 15 residues in the CDR3. CDR1 is SGHRS, CDR2 YFSETQ, per germline. This CDR3 is CASSYSGGRGGELFF. CDR3 coding DNA: TGCGCCAGCAGCTATAGCGGGGGCCGAGGCGGGGAGCTGTTTTTT.

A few counts support this clonotype. The chain has TRBV12-3 or TRBV12-4 and TRBJ1-2; D may be TRBD1 (5 bases). The CDR3 spans 13 residues. Trimming cost V 3 bases and J 7 bases, with 12 bases left between them. CDR3 in DNA: TGTGCCAGCAGTTTTTCAGGGACCGTTGGCTACACCTTC. It is translated as CASSFSGTVGYTF.

Many counts were recorded for this clonotype. V and J are TRBV7-2 and TRBJ2-7, with a weak D call TRBD2 (7 bases). CDR1 is SGHTA, CDR2 FQGNSA, per germline. There are 14 residues in the CDR3. The V and J ends lost 5 bases and 9 bases respectively, with 20 bases between them. The CDR3 is CASSPPGEGLGQYF. CDR3 in DNA: TGTGCCAGCAGCCCCCCAGGGGAGGGCTTGGGGCAGTACTTC.

The chain uses TRBV4-1 and TRBJ2-7; tentative D call: TRBD2 (6 bases). V was shortened by 1 base and J by 5 bases, with 30 bases between the two germline ends. The CDR3 has 20 residues. The germline CDR1 and CDR2 sequences are MGHRA and YSYEKL. CDR3 in amino acids: CASSQVGVAGNRLVRHEQYF. Written as DNA, the CDR3 is TGCGCCAGCAGCCAAGTGGGAGTCGCGGGAAACCGACTAGTCAGGCACGAGCAGTACTTC.

This clonotype showed up just a few times. The CDR3 protein is CASGLVPDLPETQYF. CDR3 nucleotides: TGTGCTAGTGGTTTGGTCCCGGACCTACCGGAGACCCAGTACTTC. The gene calls are TRBV12-5 and TRBJ2-5; D unclear. Germline assignment: CDR1 LGHNT and CDR2 FRNRAP. This CDR3 comprises 15 residues. Trimming removed 0 bases from V and 5 bases from J, with 13 bases in between.

A few counts support this clonotype. V usage is TRBV20-1 and J usage is TRBJ1-2, with 9 nucleotides matching TRBD1. The germline V gene has CDR1 DFQATT and CDR2 SNEGSKA (reference sequence). Trimming took 4 bases from V and 0 from J; bases not matched to a gene: 3. The CDR3 spans 14 residues. The CDR3 bases are TGCAGTGCTATGGGGGACAGGGCTAACTATGGCTACACCTTC. This codes for CSAMGDRANYGYTF.

V usage is TRBV7-6 and J usage is TRBJ2-5; 7 nucleotides agree with TRBD1. Germline CDR1 and CDR2: SGHVS and FNYEAQ. The CDR3 has 17 residues. Trimming at V came to 4 bases and at J to 5 bases, leaving 16 bases not matched to a gene. CDR3 in amino acids: CASSSQPSTGYKETQYF. The DNA of the CDR3 is TGTGCCAGCAGCTCCCAACCCTCGACAGGGTATAAGGAGACCCAGTACTTC.

This chain uses TRBV12-3 or TRBV12-4 with TRBJ1-5; no definite D call. The CDR3 has 13 residues. V lost 2 bases, J lost 1 base, and 3 bases lay in between. The CDR3 DNA follows: TGTGCCAGCAGTTTAAGGAGCAATCAGCCCCAGCATTTT. The encoded protein is CASSLRSNQPQHF.

This clonotype was counted many times. V usage is TRBV24-1 and J usage is TRBJ2-3; D remains unclear. The CDR3 length is 18 residues. With 4 bases removed from V and 6 bases from J, the gap between germline ends came to 25 bases. Germline CDR1 and CDR2: KGHDR and SFDVKD. CDR3 amino acids: CATSDQDPRLGATDTQYF. The CDR3 bases are TGTGCCACCAGTGACCAAGACCCCCGACTTGGTGCGACGGATACGCAGTATTTT.

V and J are TRBV2 and TRBJ2-4, with D perhaps matching TRBD2 (6 bases). The CDR3 runs 13 residues. CDR1 SNHLY and CDR2 FYNNEI come from the germline V gene. Trimming left V 8 bases short and J 6 bases short, with 14 bases between. The CDR3 sequence: CASADGGVNIQYF. The CDR3, as DNA: TGTGCCAGCGCGGACGGAGGGGTAAACATTCAGTACTTC.

The chain is built from TRBV29-1 and TRBJ1-2, with no clear D. This CDR3 spans 13 amino acids. V lost 7 bases, J lost 4 bases, and 16 bases lay in between. Germline CDR1 is SQVTM and CDR2 is ANQGSEA. CDR3 sequence (DNA): TGCAGCGCCATGGAGGGTTCTGGCTATGGCTACACCTTC. Its translation is CSAMEGSGYGYTF.

The genes are TRBV11-3 and TRBJ2-2; 9 bases line up with TRBD2. With 3 bases clipped from V and 4 bases from J, the junction kept 3 bases outside the gene matches. This CDR3 spans 15 amino acids. Germline-derived CDR1 and CDR2 are SGHNT and YENEEA. The CDR3: CASSLAGGTTGELFF. The DNA of the CDR3 is TGTGCCAGCAGCTTGGCGGGGGGGACCACCGGGGAGCTGTTTTTT.

This chain's CDR3 is CATIRETEAFF. The CDR3 DNA reads as TGTGCCACCATCAGGGAGACTGAAGCTTTCTTT. This chain connects TRBV10-3 to TRBJ1-1; maybe TRBD1 (5 bases). There are 11 residues in the CDR3. V lost 10 bases to trimming and J lost 5 bases, with 11 bases between them. Germline V CDR1 and CDR2: ENHRY, SYGVKD.